This TCR beta chain was obtained from a study of blood T cell repertoires in COVID-19. Study at large: The origin of the acute and convalescent COVID-19 samples was the United States, Italy and Spain. T cells, B-cell-depleted T cells, or PBMCs supplied cDNA or gDNA.

Germline V gene lookup returns CDR1 SEHNR and CDR2 FQNEAQ (reference sequence). The V and J ends lost 1 base and 5 bases respectively, with 9 bases between them. The CDR3 is made up of 14 amino acids. The table came from immunoSEQ multiplex PCR; TCRdb's copy has only in-frame clones and leaves some out. The repertoire has about 59,000 clones, approximately 80% of them found once; the top ten carry 10% to 15%. Material for sequencing was peripheral blood. This chain joins TRBV7-9 and TRBJ1-5; TRBD1 might be the D (5 bases). The sequence was obtained from a man older than 75 with acute or convalescent COVID-19. The chain's CDR3 is CASSLDDSHQPQHF. In DNA form, the CDR3 reads TGTGCCAGCAGCTTAGACGACAGCCATCAGCCCCAGCATTTT.